This T cell receptor (beta chain) was found in a study of T-cell reconstitution after alpha-beta-depleted transplantation in children listed by TCRdb under 2016. Study-wide context: Using TCR repertoire profiling, the study quantitatively followed how T-cell immune reconstitution unfolded in children after TCRalphabeta/CD19-depleted allogeneic hematopoietic cell transplantation. General findings and caveats noted by the study authors: In some patients, the high TCRbeta diversity seen at day 60 was put down to recipient T cells and intrathymic progenitors that had survived conditioning. The frequencies of hyperexpanded clones fell over the following months, and after one year, T-cell counts and TCRbeta diversity were mostly attributed to newly produced T cells. The apparently early recovery of alphabetaT-cell counts about two months after transplant reportedly depended on only several hundred rapidly expanded clones that came from non-depleted graft cells.

This specimen's treatment or condition label, per the study, means: allogeneic hematopoietic cell transplantation with graft depleted of TCRalphabeta T cells and CD19 B cells. The children who served as transplant recipients had been given grafts of TCRalphabeta/CD19-depleted allogeneic hematopoietic cells. This clonotype was counted between two and nine times. This clone's antigen is unknown. One base away there is no much larger clone; base qualities are not given. V trim: 6 bases; J trim: 4 bases; unmatched bases: 8. CDR1 is given as SGHTA and CDR2 as FQGNSA, both from the germline V gene. The CDR3 measures 14 amino acids from cysteine to phenylalanine. CDR3 DNA only is kept here, 42 bases in frame from base 1. The protocol used for the library was PCR. The reads were generated on an Illumina HiSeq 2500. TCR libraries were prepared with molecular barcoding, using unique molecular identifiers to normalize TCRbeta repertoire quantification. TCRdb trimmed the raw reads at Q25, called clones with MiXCR and kept productive beta chains. Every entry covers one CDR3 protein and lists the most common genes and DNA from its rows. The sample table records roughly 490,000 distinct CDR3 sequences; over 9.5% of these occur just once. Clones ranked in the top ten supply 11% to 15% of the sample.

The receptor comes from a female patient aged 2-9 years who had a stem cell transplant for aplastic anemia, so the T cells may come from the graft donor. The sequence links TRBV7-2 to TRBJ2-7, and 8 bases in between align with TRBD2. The sequencing used PBMCs, mostly from graft donor cells, collected 180 days after TCRalphabeta/CD19-depleted stem cell transplant. The nucleotide sequence reads as follows: TGTGCCAGCAGTTACTTCCTAGCGGGTTACGAGCAGTACTTC. It encodes CASSYFLAGYEQYF.